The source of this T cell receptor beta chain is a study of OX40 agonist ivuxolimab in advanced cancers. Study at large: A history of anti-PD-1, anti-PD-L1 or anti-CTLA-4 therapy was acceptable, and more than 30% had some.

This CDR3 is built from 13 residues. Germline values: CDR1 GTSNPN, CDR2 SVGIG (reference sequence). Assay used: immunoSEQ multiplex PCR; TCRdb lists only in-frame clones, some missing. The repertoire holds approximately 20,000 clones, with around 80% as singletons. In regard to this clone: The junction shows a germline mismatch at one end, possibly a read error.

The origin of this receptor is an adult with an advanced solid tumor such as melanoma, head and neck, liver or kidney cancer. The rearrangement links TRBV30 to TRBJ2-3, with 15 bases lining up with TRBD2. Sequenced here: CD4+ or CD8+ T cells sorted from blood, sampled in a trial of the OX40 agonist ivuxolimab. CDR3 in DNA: TGCCTGGGGACTAGCGGGAGGTTAAATACGCAGTATTTT. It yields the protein CLGTSGRLNTQYF.